This T cell receptor (beta chain) was sequenced during a study of tumor-infiltrating lymphocytes in primary liver carcinoma. About this clonotype: Being one base from a much bigger clone, this may be a read error.

Co-extraction of both nucleic acids (RNA and DNA) used about 17-31 mg of unsorted bulk tissue. Researchers generated TCR beta cDNA from approximately 500 ng of total RNA, relying on a constant-region primer. Researchers made the TCR beta libraries by running three nested multiplex PCR rounds with slightly modified ARM-PCR. TRBV1-TRBV30 forward primers paired with a C-beta reverse primer drove the first two PCR rounds, about 10 cycles each. TCRdb fed the multiplex PCR reads into MiXCR, producing one record per CDR3 protein. Of 100,000 to 150,000 distinct CDR3 sequences detected, 60% to 80% appear once; the ten largest clones hold around 8.4%. Germline CDR1 reads SGHDT; CDR2 reads YYEEEE. The CDR3 spans 15 residues. V lost 5 bases to trimming and J lost 5 bases, with 20 bases between them.

Sequencing was performed on liver tumor tissue from sampling region 3. Subset defined: tumor region T3, left-lateral pole. The origin of this receptor is a woman aged 55-70 years with primary liver carcinoma and hepatitis B virus infection. The chain combines TRBV5-6 with TRBJ2-7; possible D gene TRBD2, 6 bases. DNA of the CDR3: TGTGCCAGCAGTCATCCTTGGGGGGAATCCAACGAGCAGTACTTC. Amino acids: CASSHPWGESNEQYF.